This record looks at one T cell receptor beta chain sequence and its context. Profiling relied on immunoSEQ multiplex PCR, and the TCRdb table lists in-frame clones only, not all of them. The sample holds 35,000 or so clones; 87% are singletons and the top ten take about 7.2%. The data are from a study of T cells in localized non-small cell lung cancer. Per germline, CDR1 MDHEN and CDR2 SYDVKM. Trimming cost V 6 bases and J 13 bases, with 16 bases left between them. This CDR3 is 12 amino acids long. This clonotype was obtained from a woman between 35 and 70 years old with stage I lung adenocarcinoma. The specimen was peripheral blood, collected before any cancer treatment. The V and J genes are TRBV28 and TRBJ2-1, with D perhaps matching TRBD2 (5 bases). The DNA of the CDR3 is TGTGCCAGCAGCCGCACTAGTAGGTCTCAGTTCTTC. Protein: CASSRTSRSQFF. Full variable domain (outside the CDR3, taken from reference TRBV28 and TRBJ2-1): DVKVTQSSRYLVKRTGEKVFLECVQDMDHENMFWYRQDPGLGLRLIYFSYDVKMKEKGDIPEGYSVSREKKERFSLILESASTNQTSMYLCASSRTSRSQFFGPGTRLTVL.